This TCR beta chain was observed in a study of T cell changes during pregnancy in multiple sclerosis. Some clones are missing from TCRdb's copy, which holds only in-frame ones; the method was immunoSEQ multiplex PCR. Of some 97,000 clones listed, about 90% are singletons. There are 11 residues in the CDR3. The germline V gene has CDR1 LNHNV and CDR2 YYDKDF (reference sequence). V was cut by 6 bases and J by 7 bases, with 6 bases left in between. The sequence was collected from a female donor with multiple sclerosis, enrolled in a pregnancy study. The sequences come from peripheral blood, collected after pregnancy. This chain connects TRBV15 to TRBJ1-4; D is undetermined. CDR3 in DNA: TGTGCCACCAGTAATAGTGAAAAACTGTTTTTT. Amino acids: CATSNSEKLFF.